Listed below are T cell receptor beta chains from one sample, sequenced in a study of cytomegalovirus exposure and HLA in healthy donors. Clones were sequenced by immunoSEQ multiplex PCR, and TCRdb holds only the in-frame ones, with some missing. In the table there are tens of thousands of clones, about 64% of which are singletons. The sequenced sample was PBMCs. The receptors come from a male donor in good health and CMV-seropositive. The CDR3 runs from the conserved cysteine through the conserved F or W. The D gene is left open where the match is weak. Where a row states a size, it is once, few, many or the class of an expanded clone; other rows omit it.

DNA: TGTGCCAGCAGAAGAGCTGGGGCCAACGTCCTGACTTTC; CDR3: CASRRAGANVLTF; V: TRBV2; D: .; J: TRBJ2-6; size: few
DNA: TGTGCCAGCAGCTTGCGAGCGGGACGTAGCACAGATACGCAGTATTTT; CDR3: CASSLRAGRSTDTQYF; V: TRBV5-6; D: TRBD2; J: TRBJ2-3; size: few
DNA: TGTGCCAGCATCGCTCCGGGAGCTAACTATGGCTACACCTTC; CDR3: CASIAPGANYGYTF; V: TRBV6-1; D: .; J: TRBJ1-2; size: .
DNA: TGTGCCTGGAGTGTACCGGGGACAGGGAACCAGCCCCAGCATTTT; CDR3: CAWSVPGTGNQPQHF; V: TRBV30; D: TRBD1; J: TRBJ1-5; size: .
DNA: TGTGCCAGTAGCCTCCTGGGCAGGGGGACAAACAATCAGCCCCAGCATTTT; CDR3: CASSLLGRGTNNQPQHF; V: TRBV19; D: TRBD1; J: TRBJ1-5; size: .
DNA: TGTGCCAGCAGTTATTCCACCGGGGGTGGCACTGAAGCTTTCTTT; CDR3: CASSYSTGGGTEAFF; V: TRBV6-5; D: .; J: TRBJ1-1; size: .
DNA: TGTGCCATAACAGGGGGAATTGGTTCACCCCTCCACTTT; CDR3: CAITGGIGSPLHF; V: TRBV6-1; D: TRBD1; J: TRBJ1-6; size: .
DNA: TGTGCCATCAGTGAAGCGGGCGGCGGGGGGAATGAGCAGTTCTTC; CDR3: CAISEAGGGGNEQFF; V: TRBV10-3; D: TRBD2; J: TRBJ2-1; size: .
DNA: TGCAGCGTTGGAAAGACTAGCGGGAGTTACGAGCAGTACTTC; CDR3: CSVGKTSGSYEQYF; V: TRBV29-1; D: TRBD2; J: TRBJ2-7; size: .
DNA: TGTGCCACCCAGAGTGGAGCAAACTATGGCTACACCTTC; CDR3: CATQSGANYGYTF; V: TRBV28; D: .; J: TRBJ1-2; size: few
DNA: TGTGCCAGTACGGGTACAGGGCCTAACTATGGCTACACCTTC; CDR3: CASTGTGPNYGYTF; V: TRBV19; D: .; J: TRBJ1-2; size: .
DNA: TGTGCCAGCAGCGTAGTGTCTAGCGGGAGTGTAGGGGAGCTGTTTTTT; CDR3: CASSVVSSGSVGELFF; V: TRBV9; D: TRBD2; J: TRBJ2-2; size: .
DNA: TGTGCCAGCAGTAAAGGACAGGGGGGCACAGATACGCAGTATTTT; CDR3: CASSKGQGGTDTQYF; V: TRBV6-4; D: TRBD1; J: TRBJ2-3; size: .
DNA: TGTGCCAGCCTCTTCGGGAACACCGGGGAGCTGTTTTTT; CDR3: CASLFGNTGELFF; V: TRBV6-6; D: .; J: TRBJ2-2; size: .
DNA: TGTGCCTGGAGTGTACTCCTGAACACTGAAGCTTTCTTT; CDR3: CAWSVLLNTEAFF; V: TRBV30; D: .; J: TRBJ1-1; size: .
DNA: TGTGCCAGCAGCGTTAGACTAGCAAATGAGCAGTTCTTC; CDR3: CASSVRLANEQFF; V: TRBV9; D: TRBD2; J: TRBJ2-1; size: .
DNA: TGTGCCAGCAGTGAATATGGCCCCGACTATGGCTACACCTTC; CDR3: CASSEYGPDYGYTF; V: TRBV25-1; D: .; J: TRBJ1-2; size: .
DNA: TGTGCCAGCAATGAAAACAAGTATTCCAGTAATCAGCCCCAGCATTTT; CDR3: CASNENKYSSNQPQHF; V: TRBV6-1; D: .; J: TRBJ1-5; size: once
DNA: TGTGCCAGCAGTGACCAGGGTAACTCCTACAATGAGCAGTTCTTC; CDR3: CASSDQGNSYNEQFF; V: TRBV6-6; D: .; J: TRBJ2-1; size: .
DNA: TGTGCCTGGAGAGTTACAGGGGGGTCGCGGTACGAGCAGTACTTC; CDR3: CAWRVTGGSRYEQYF; V: TRBV30; D: TRBD1; J: TRBJ2-7; size: few
DNA: TGTGCCACGGGTAGACTAAGTGGGCGAGATACGCAGTATTTT; CDR3: CATGRLSGRDTQYF; V: TRBV15; D: .; J: TRBJ2-3; size: few
DNA: TGTGCCAGCAGCTTTGGGCAGGGGCTGAACACTGAAGCTTTCTTT; CDR3: CASSFGQGLNTEAFF; V: TRBV7-6; D: .; J: TRBJ1-1; size: .
DNA: TGCAGCGTAGCCCTTAGCGGGACAGATGCGCAGTATTTT; CDR3: CSVALSGTDAQYF; V: TRBV29-1; D: .; J: TRBJ2-3; size: .
DNA: TGCGCCAGCAGCTCCGGACAGGGGGGAAAAACTGAAGCTTTCTTT; CDR3: CASSSGQGGKTEAFF; V: TRBV5-1; D: TRBD1; J: TRBJ1-1; size: once
DNA: TGTGCCAGCAGGAAGGGACTAGCGGCCTACAATGAGCAGTTCTTC; CDR3: CASRKGLAAYNEQFF; V: TRBV4-2; D: TRBD2; J: TRBJ2-1; size: .
DNA: TGTGCCATCAGTGAGTCTCGGACAGTAAGGGACTACAATGAGCAGTTCTTC; CDR3: CAISESRTVRDYNEQFF; V: TRBV10-3; D: .; J: TRBJ2-1; size: .
DNA: TGTGCCAGCAGCCCCGTGGGGCAGAACTACGAGCAGTACTTC; CDR3: CASSPVGQNYEQYF; V: TRBV28; D: .; J: TRBJ2-7; size: .
DNA: TGTGCCAGTTTTACCGGGACAGGGTGGGTTGGGTGGGGGTTAACCTTTGAAAAACTGTTTTTT; CDR3: CASFTGTGWVGWGLTFEKLFF; V: TRBV2; D: TRBD1; J: TRBJ1-4; size: many
DNA: TGTGCCAGCAGTTTAAAGACAGGGATAAGCAATCAGCCCCAGCATTTT; CDR3: CASSLKTGISNQPQHF; V: TRBV28; D: TRBD1; J: TRBJ1-5; size: .
DNA: TGTGCCAGTAGTGAGGCGAACACTGAAGCTTTCTTT; CDR3: CASSEANTEAFF; V: TRBV19; D: .; J: TRBJ1-1; size: .
DNA: TGTGCCACCAGCAGAGCCAGACATGAAGCTTTCTTT; CDR3: CATSRARHEAFF; V: TRBV15; D: .; J: TRBJ1-1; size: .
DNA: TGTGCCAGCAGTTTGGAGGGAGGATTGGATGGCTACACCTTC; CDR3: CASSLEGGLDGYTF; V: TRBV27; D: .; J: TRBJ1-2; size: .
DNA: TGTGCCAGTAGTTGGGACAGAAGAATGAACACTGAAGCTTTCTTT; CDR3: CASSWDRRMNTEAFF; V: TRBV19; D: TRBD1; J: TRBJ1-1; size: .
DNA: TGTGCCACAGACTTCCGGACAGTTAACTATGGCTACACCTTC; CDR3: CATDFRTVNYGYTF; V: TRBV6-1; D: .; J: TRBJ1-2; size: .
DNA: TGTGCCAGTAGTATGAAACAGGGGGGCCAGCCCCAGCATTTT; CDR3: CASSMKQGGQPQHF; V: TRBV19; D: TRBD1; J: TRBJ1-5; size: many
DNA: TGTGCCAGCTCACTTTCGACTAGCGGCACAGATACGCAGTATTTT; CDR3: CASSLSTSGTDTQYF; V: TRBV18; D: TRBD2; J: TRBJ2-3; size: .
DNA: TGTGCCAGCAGTTTAGGTGGCCCTCAGGGCCTTGAAGCTTTCTTT; CDR3: CASSLGGPQGLEAFF; V: TRBV28; D: .; J: TRBJ1-1; size: few
DNA: TGTGCCAGCAGTTCGGGACAACTAGATACGCAGTATTTT; CDR3: CASSSGQLDTQYF; V: TRBV6-4; D: .; J: TRBJ2-3; size: .
DNA: TGTGCCAGCAGCTATACAGGGGGGAACACTGAAGCTTTCTTT; CDR3: CASSYTGGNTEAFF; V: TRBV7-3; D: TRBD1; J: TRBJ1-1; size: .
DNA: TGTGCCAGCAGTTTATCTGGAGGGGCCTACAATGAGCAGTTCTTC; CDR3: CASSLSGGAYNEQFF; V: TRBV27; D: .; J: TRBJ2-1; size: .
DNA: TGTGCCAGCAGTGAAATTGGGAGGCTGACTGAAGCTTTCTTT; CDR3: CASSEIGRLTEAFF; V: TRBV6-1; D: .; J: TRBJ1-1; size: .
DNA: TGTGCCAGCACCTCAGGGGAAGCCGGGGAGCTGTTTTTT; CDR3: CASTSGEAGELFF; V: TRBV27; D: .; J: TRBJ2-2; size: few
DNA: TGTGCCAGCAGCTTAGATCGCGGGAGCGCCGAGCAGTACTTC; CDR3: CASSLDRGSAEQYF; V: TRBV11-2; D: TRBD2; J: TRBJ2-7; size: few
DNA: TGTGCCAGCAGTGCCGCAGGGGCAGAAGGCTACACCTTC; CDR3: CASSAAGAEGYTF; V: TRBV6-1; D: .; J: TRBJ1-2; size: once
DNA: TGTGCCAGCAGCCGAGGATCCGACGAGCAGTACTTC; CDR3: CASSRGSDEQYF; V: TRBV11-3; D: .; J: TRBJ2-7; size: .
DNA: TGTGCCAGCAGCTATACAGGGGGGAATGGAAACACCATATATTTT; CDR3: CASSYTGGNGNTIYF; V: TRBV27; D: TRBD1; J: TRBJ1-3; size: .
DNA: TGTGCCAGCAGCTCCCGGGAGGCTAGCGGGGTTAACACCGGGGAGCTGTTTTTT; CDR3: CASSSREASGVNTGELFF; V: TRBV9; D: TRBD2; J: TRBJ2-2; size: .
DNA: TGTGCCAGCACCCTGGGACAGCAGAACACTGAAGCTTTCTTT; CDR3: CASTLGQQNTEAFF; V: TRBV21-1; D: .; J: TRBJ1-1; size: .
DNA: TGTGCCAGCAGCCCGGACAGGTTGGCGCAGTATTTT; CDR3: CASSPDRLAQYF; V: TRBV7-2; D: TRBD1; J: TRBJ2-3; size: few